These 9 T cell receptor beta chains originate from one sample sequenced in a study of blood T cell repertoires in COVID-19. Generated by immunoSEQ multiplex PCR, the TCRdb table keeps only in-frame clones and is missing some. The data hold 120,000 or so clones, with roughly 83% observed a single time. Sequencing was carried out using peripheral blood. These receptors all come from a middle-aged man with active or convalescent COVID-19.

V gene TRBV24-1 combines with J gene TRBJ2-5, with D perhaps matching TRBD2 (7 bases). The CDR3 runs to 16 residues. Trimming removed 5 bases from V and 4 bases from J, with 19 bases in between. Germline V CDR1 and CDR2: KGHDR, SFDVKD. This chain's CDR3 is CATSANEHREGETQYF. CDR3 nucleotides: TGTGCCACCAGTGCTAACGAACACAGGGAGGGAGAGACCCAGTACTTC.

V is TRBV5-4 and J is TRBJ2-3; 7 positions agree with TRBD1. Trimming at V came to 8 bases and at J to 5 bases, leaving 14 bases not matched to a gene. From germline, CDR1 is SGHNT and CDR2 YYREEE (reference sequence). This CDR3 spans 15 amino acids. The CDR3: CASSLGQASRDTQYF. The CDR3 nucleotides are TGTGCCAGTTCACTAGGACAGGCGTCCCGAGATACGCAGTATTTT.

This rearrangement joins TRBV28 to TRBJ1-5; D is unresolved. With 3 bases removed from V and 0 bases from J, the gap between germline ends came to 9 bases. Germline V gene data show CDR1 as MDHEN and CDR2 as SYDVKM. The CDR3 runs 15 residues. The CDR3 spells CASSFAGNSNQPQHF. The CDR3 DNA follows: TGTGCCAGCAGTTTTGCGGGGAATAGCAATCAGCCCCAGCATTTT.

This rearrangement joins TRBV5-1 to TRBJ2-5; 8 bases agree with TRBD2. Trimming cost V 0 bases and J 5 bases; bases outside gene matches: 6. This CDR3 has 15 residues. Germline CDR1 reads SGHRS; CDR2 reads YFSETQ. DNA of the CDR3: TGCGCCAGCAGCTTGGGTGCGGGGGGCGAGGAGACCCAGTACTTC. Translated: CASSLGAGGEETQYF.

The CDR3 coding sequence is TGTGCCAGCAGTCCGGGGACATATAGCAATCAGCCCCAGCATTTT. The encoded protein is CASSPGTYSNQPQHF. The chain is built from TRBV6-2 or TRBV6-3 and TRBJ1-5; a possible D gene is TRBD1 (6 bases). The V and J ends lost 5 bases and 0 bases respectively, with 11 bases between them. This CDR3 has 15 amino acids. Germline lookup yields CDR1 MNHEY and CDR2 SVGEGT.

The CDR3 sequence: CATSRSSGTEAFF. CDR3 DNA: TGTGCCACCAGTCGTTCTTCAGGAACTGAAGCTTTCTTT. The J gene is TRBJ1-1, the V gene TRBV24-1; D call uncertain. V was shortened by 6 bases and J by 5 bases, with 12 bases between the two germline ends. Germline assignment: CDR1 KGHDR and CDR2 SFDVKD. This CDR3 spans 13 amino acids.

The chain combines TRBV19 with TRBJ2-6, with D hard to call. The CDR3 is made up of 17 amino acids. V lost 7 bases to trimming and J lost 4 bases, with 20 bases between them. Germline V gene sequence: CDR1 LNHDA, CDR2 SQIVND (reference sequence). The CDR3 sequence is CASTETWAGSGANVLTF. The CDR3, as DNA: TGTGCCAGTACCGAGACCTGGGCTGGGTCCGGGGCCAACGTCCTGACTTTC.

Here the CDR3 DNA reads TGTGCCAGCAGCGGGAAGGGACAGTCGAACACTGAAGCTTTCTTT. Protein sequence: CASSGKGQSNTEAFF. V and J are TRBV5-8 and TRBJ1-1; TRBD1 agrees at 7 bases. V trimming: 4 bases; J trimming: 1 base; junction bases outside the gene matches: 7. Germline CDR1 is SGHTS and CDR2 is YDEGEE. The CDR3 totals 15 residues.

This clone was detected a few times. The chain employs TRBV5-1 and TRBJ1-6; TRBD1 is a possible D gene (6 bases). The CDR3 is made up of 14 amino acids. Per germline, CDR1 SGHRS and CDR2 YFSETQ. Trimming removed 0 bases from V and 9 bases from J, with 10 bases in between. CDR3 region: CASSLAQDSSPLHF. The CDR3 DNA is TGCGCCAGCAGCTTGGCCCAGGACAGTTCACCCCTCCACTTT. Based on the CDR3 plus reference TRBV5-1 and TRBJ1-6, the full variable domain is KAGVTQTPRYLIKTRGQQVTLSCSPISGHRSVSWYQQTPGQGLQFLFEYFSETQRNKGNFPGRFSGRQFSNSRSEMNVSTLELGDSALYLCASSLAQDSSPLHFGNGTRLTVT.